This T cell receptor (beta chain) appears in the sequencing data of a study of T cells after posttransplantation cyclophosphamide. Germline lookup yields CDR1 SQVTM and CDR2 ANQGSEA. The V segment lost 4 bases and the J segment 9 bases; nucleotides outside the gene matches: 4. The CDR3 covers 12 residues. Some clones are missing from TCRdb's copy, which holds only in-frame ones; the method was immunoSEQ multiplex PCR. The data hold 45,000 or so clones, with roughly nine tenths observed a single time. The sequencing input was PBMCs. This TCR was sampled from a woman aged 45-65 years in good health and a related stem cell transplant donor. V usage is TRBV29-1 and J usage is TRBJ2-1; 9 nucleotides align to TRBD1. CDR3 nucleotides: TGCAGCGTTGGACAGGGGGAGGGTGAGCAGTTCTTC. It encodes CSVGQGEGEQFF.